One and the same sample provided the 21 T cell receptor beta chains below, sequenced in a study of cytomegalovirus exposure and HLA in healthy donors. Repertoires were generated with immunoSEQ multiplex PCR, while TCRdb's copy carries only in-frame clones and drops some. The profile covers 200,000 or so clones, with roughly 80% appearing a single time and roughly 5.5% taken by the ten largest. Source material: PBMCs. These receptors came from a woman aged 18-29 years in good health and CMV-seronegative.

The gene calls are TRBV11-1 and TRBJ2-5; 9 bases are a match to TRBD1. CDR1 and CDR2 from the germline V gene are SGHAT and FQDESV (reference sequence). V lost 1 base, J lost 5 bases, and 8 bases stayed unmatched. This CDR3 comprises 16 residues. CDR3 loop: CASSLGGQGFGETQYF. The CDR3 bases are TGTGCCAGCAGCTTAGGGGGACAGGGTTTTGGCGAGACCCAGTACTTC.

The chain carries TRBV4-1 and TRBJ2-7, with D possibly being TRBD1 (6 bases). Germline V gives CDR1 MGHRA, CDR2 YSYEKL. This CDR3 has 14 amino acids. V was pared by 0 bases and J by 4 bases, with 10 bases between. CDR3 nucleotide sequence: TGCGCCAGCAGCCAAGATCCCGACAGGTACGAGCAGTACTTC. Its protein is CASSQDPDRYEQYF.

The chain carries TRBV10-3 and TRBJ1-1; D gene uncertain. The length of the CDR3 is 14 residues. V shed 4 bases and J shed 5 bases, with 14 bases lying between them. Germline values: CDR1 ENHRY, CDR2 SYGVKD. CDR3 sequence (DNA): TGTGCCATCAGTGCATCGGGTTCTGGAACTGAAGCTTTCTTT. It translates to CAISASGSGTEAFF.

The gene calls are TRBV5-1 and TRBJ2-7, with D possibly TRBD1 on 6 matching bases. Germline CDR1 is SGHRS and CDR2 is YFSETQ. Trimming took off 4 bases at V and 3 bases at J, with 11 bases between the two ends. The length of the CDR3 is 13 residues. The CDR3 region has the DNA TGCGCCAGCAGCCAGTACAGGGACTACGAGCAGTACTTC. Its translation is CASSQYRDYEQYF.

This clone was seen only once. This rearrangement joins TRBV28 to TRBJ2-7; D perhaps matches TRBD1 (6 bases). V was cut by 6 bases and J by 3 bases, with 12 bases left in between. The germline V gene has CDR1 MDHEN and CDR2 SYDVKM. The CDR3 extends over 13 amino acids. CDR3 loop: CASSPQGFYEQYF. CDR3 in DNA: TGTGCCAGCAGCCCACAGGGTTTCTACGAGCAGTACTTC.

The CDR3 sequence: CASSPKAADNEQFF. The DNA of the CDR3 is TGTGCCAGCAGCCCAAAAGCGGCCGACAATGAGCAGTTCTTC. The rearrangement joins TRBV5-4 to TRBJ2-1, with D tentatively TRBD2 (5 bases). The germline gives CDR1 SGHNT, CDR2 YYREEE (reference sequence). With 4 bases removed from V and 5 bases from J, the gap between germline ends came to 13 bases. The CDR3 runs 14 residues.

This clone was observed a single time. The chain combines TRBV9 with TRBJ2-3; 10 nucleotides agree with TRBD2. Germline loops: CDR1 SGDLS, CDR2 YYNGEE. The junction had 5 bases not matched to a gene; V was cut back by 0 bases and J by 4 bases. This CDR3 contains 16 residues. Written as DNA, the CDR3 is TGTGCCAGCAGCGTAGAACTAGCGGGACTCCCAGATACGCAGTATTTT. It specifies CASSVELAGLPDTQYF.

The chain links TRBV5-6 to TRBJ1-1, with D possibly being TRBD1 (6 bases). Trimming left V 9 bases short and J 0 bases short, with 12 bases between. Germline V gene sequence: CDR1 SGHDT, CDR2 YYEEEE. The CDR3 loop spans 13 amino acids. This chain's CDR3 is CATTDSMNTEAFF. The DNA of the CDR3 is TGTGCCACTACGGACAGTATGAACACTGAAGCTTTCTTT.

This clone was seen a few times. This chain links TRBV2 with TRBJ2-7, with D possibly TRBD1 on 6 matching bases. The germline V gene has CDR1 SNHLY and CDR2 FYNNEI. CDR3 size: 11 residues. V shed 6 bases and J shed 10 bases, with 13 bases lying between them. CDR3 sequence reads: CASRYYREQYF. Written as DNA, the CDR3 is TGTGCCAGCAGATACTACAGGGAACAGTACTTC.

The chain is built from TRBV5-6 and TRBJ2-5; D remains unclear. The CDR3 runs to 13 residues. V lost 0 bases, J lost 7 bases, and 10 bases lay in between. Germline loops: CDR1 SGHDT, CDR2 YYEEEE. CDR3 protein: CASSLGLTGTQYF. CDR3 coding DNA: TGTGCCAGCAGCTTGGGCCTTACGGGGACCCAGTACTTC.

This clone was seen a handful of times. V and J are TRBV19 and TRBJ2-1, with a weak D call TRBD2 (5 bases). The CDR3 totals 12 residues. Germline assignment: CDR1 LNHDA and CDR2 SQIVND (reference sequence). V lost 5 bases to trimming and J lost 5 bases, with 7 bases between them. The CDR3 sequence: CASSFGNNEQFF. In nucleotides, the CDR3 is TGTGCCAGTAGTTTCGGGAACAATGAGCAGTTCTTC.

V usage is TRBV6-6 and J usage is TRBJ2-2; 7 bases match TRBD2. J was trimmed by 3 bases and V by 5 bases; bases with no gene match: 3. CDR1 and CDR2 from the germline V gene are MNHNY and SVGAGI (reference sequence). The CDR3 is made up of 14 amino acids. CDR3 sequence reads: CASSPGRDTGELFF. The DNA for the CDR3 is TGTGCCAGCAGTCCAGGGAGGGACACCGGGGAGCTGTTTTTT.

J is TRBJ2-7 and V is TRBV28; 7 positions match TRBD1. Germline-derived CDR1 and CDR2 are MDHEN and SYDVKM. CDR3 length equals 14 residues. With 1 base clipped from V and 1 base from J, the junction kept 1 base outside the gene matches. The CDR3 loop reads CASSLSQGSYEQYF. The CDR3 nucleotides are TGTGCCAGCAGTTTATCACAGGGGTCCTACGAGCAGTACTTC.

This chain joins TRBV28 and TRBJ2-7; TRBD1 agrees at 10 bases. The CDR3 is 15 amino acids. The germline V gene encodes CDR1 MDHEN and CDR2 SYDVKM. The V and J ends lost 5 bases and 2 bases, in that order; junction bases with no gene match: 6. CDR3 bases: TGTGCCAGCAGTATATCCGGGACAGGGGCCTACGAGCAGTACTTC. Translated: CASSISGTGAYEQYF. The full variable domain, its missing parts supplied by reference TRBV28 and TRBJ2-7, is DVKVTQSSRYLVKRTGEKVFLECVQDMDHENMFWYRQDPGLGLRLIYFSYDVKMKEKGDIPEGYSVSREKKERFSLILESASTNQTSMYLCASSISGTGAYEQYFGPGTRLTVT.

This rearrangement joins TRBV7-9 to TRBJ2-1; 13 positions match TRBD2. Per germline, CDR1 SEHNR and CDR2 FQNEAQ (reference sequence). With 0 bases clipped from V and 3 bases from J, the junction kept 5 bases outside the gene matches. This CDR3 is built from 18 residues. The CDR3 nucleotides are TGTGCCAGCAGCTTAGCGGGGACTAGCGGGGTCATCTACAATGAGCAGTTCTTC. Its protein product is CASSLAGTSGVIYNEQFF. The whole variable domain, filled in from reference TRBV7-9 and TRBJ2-1, reads DTGVSQNPRHKITKRGQNVTFRCDPISEHNRLYWYRQTLGQGPEFLTYFQNEAQLEKSRLLSDRFSAERPKGSFSTLEIQRTEQGDSAMYLCASSLAGTSGVIYNEQFFGPGTRLTVL.

The rearrangement uses TRBV6-1 and TRBJ2-5; D may match TRBD1 or TRBD2 (5 bases each). The V end lost 6 bases, the J end lost 1 base, and 6 bases lay between the germline ends. CDR1 is MNHNS and CDR2 is SASEGT in the germline V gene. The CDR3 has 12 residues. CDR3 protein: CASRGPQETQYF. The CDR3 region has the DNA TGTGCCAGCAGGGGACCCCAAGAGACCCAGTACTTC.

This clone occurred a few times. The chain couples TRBV7-3 to TRBJ2-6, with D hard to call. V was pared by 4 bases and J by 4 bases, with 8 bases between. The CDR3 runs to 14 residues. Germline CDR1 and CDR2: SGHTA and FQGTGA. CDR3 protein: CASSSGLGANVLTF. For the CDR3, the DNA is TGTGCCAGCAGCTCTGGGCTGGGGGCCAACGTCCTGACTTTC.

The J gene is TRBJ1-3, the V gene TRBV30; 8 positions match TRBD1. The CDR3 runs to 15 residues. Trimming removed 3 bases from V and 4 bases from J; junction bases left unmatched: 8. In germline, CDR1 is GTSNPN, CDR2 SVGIG (reference sequence). CDR3: CAWRVGQGPGNTIYF. The CDR3 DNA follows: TGTGCCTGGAGAGTAGGACAGGGACCGGGAAACACCATATATTTT.

This clone was seen only a few times. J is TRBJ1-5 and V is TRBV19; D not certain. The CDR3 is 12 residues long. CDR1 is LNHDA and CDR2 is SQIVND in the germline V gene (reference sequence). Trimming took off 2 bases at V and 6 bases at J, with 5 bases between the two ends. This chain's CDR3 is CASSIKGQPQHF. CDR3 DNA sequence: TGTGCCAGTAGTATAAAGGGTCAGCCCCAGCATTTT.

V and J are TRBV6-1 and TRBJ1-2; TRBD1 might be the D (5 bases). Germline-derived CDR1 and CDR2 are MNHNS and SASEGT. The V and J ends lost 5 bases and 5 bases respectively, with 15 bases between them. CDR3 length: 14 residues. The CDR3 region has the DNA TGTGCCAGCAGTTCCGACGGGGGAGGGTATGGCTACACCTTC. Protein: CASSSDGGGYGYTF.

The chain has TRBV28 and TRBJ1-1; D may be TRBD1 (5 bases). The length of the CDR3 is 13 residues. V lost 11 bases to trimming and J lost 3 bases, with 16 bases between them. The germline V gene encodes CDR1 MDHEN and CDR2 SYDVKM. CDR3 in DNA: TGTGCCGGGTCCCAGGGATTGGACACTGAAGCTTTCTTT. This encodes CAGSQGLDTEAFF. Together with reference TRBV28 and TRBJ1-1, the CDR3 gives the full variable domain: DVKVTQSSRYLVKRTGEKVFLECVQDMDHENMFWYRQDPGLGLRLIYFSYDVKMKEKGDIPEGYSVSREKKERFSLILESASTNQTSMYLCAGSQGLDTEAFFGQGTRLTVV.